The text below deals with one TCR beta chain. Its cognate antigen is unknown. This entry belongs to a study of OX40 agonist ivuxolimab in advanced cancers. Study background: The study treated patients with ivuxolimab, an agonistic anti-OX40 (CD134) antibody. While on treatment, patients had intravenous ivuxolimab at 0.01 to 10 mg/kg every 2 weeks. Whole-study findings and limits: More expanded clones were found, on average, in CD8+ than in CD4+ T cells. Expanded peripheral T-cell antigen specificity went undetermined.

Only in-frame clones appear in the TCRdb table, and some are missing; sequencing was by immunoSEQ multiplex PCR. The sample holds under 100,000 clones, approximately 91% seen once. Germline lookup yields CDR1 MNHEY and CDR2 SMNVEV (reference sequence). The CDR3 is made up of 14 amino acids. The V end was cut by 7 bases, the J end by 2 bases, with 14 bases between. This sample comprised CD4+ or CD8+ T cells sorted from blood, obtained in a trial of the OX40 agonist ivuxolimab. The chain is built from TRBV27 and TRBJ1-1; D perhaps matches TRBD1 (5 bases). The TCR was taken from an adult with an advanced solid tumor such as melanoma, head and neck, liver or kidney cancer. CDR3 in amino acids: CASTRVGVNTEAFF. The CDR3 nucleotides are TGTGCCAGCACCCGGGTAGGGGTTAACACTGAAGCTTTCTTT.